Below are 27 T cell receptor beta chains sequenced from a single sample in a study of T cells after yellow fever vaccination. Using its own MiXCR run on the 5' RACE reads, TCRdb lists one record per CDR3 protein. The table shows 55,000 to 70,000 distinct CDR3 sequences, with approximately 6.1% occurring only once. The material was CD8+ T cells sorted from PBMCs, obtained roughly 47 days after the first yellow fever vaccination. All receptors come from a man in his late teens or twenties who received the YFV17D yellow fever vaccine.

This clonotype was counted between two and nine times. CDR3 bases: TGCGCCAGCAGCCAAGATCATGGAGAAGGGCACAATCAGCCCCAGCATTTT. Protein: CASSQDHGEGHNQPQHF. The J gene is TRBJ1-5, the V gene TRBV4-3; D is ambiguous. This CDR3 spans 17 amino acids. Deletions cut 0 bases from V and 3 bases from J, with 15 bases between. Germline assignment: CDR1 LGHNA and CDR2 YSLEER.

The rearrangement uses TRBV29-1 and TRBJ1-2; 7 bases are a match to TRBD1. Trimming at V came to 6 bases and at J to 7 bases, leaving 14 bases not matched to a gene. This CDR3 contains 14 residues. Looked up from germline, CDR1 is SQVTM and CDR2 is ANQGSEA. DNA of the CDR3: TGCAGCGTCCGCAGTGGAACAGGGGTTGTTGGCTACACCTTC. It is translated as CSVRSGTGVVGYTF.

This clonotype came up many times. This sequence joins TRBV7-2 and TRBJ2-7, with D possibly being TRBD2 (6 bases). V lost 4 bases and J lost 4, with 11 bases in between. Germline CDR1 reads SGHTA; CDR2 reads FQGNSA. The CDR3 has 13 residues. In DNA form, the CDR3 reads TGTGCCAGCAGCTCCTTCGGGGGATACGAGCAGTACGTC. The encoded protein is CASSSFGGYEQYV.

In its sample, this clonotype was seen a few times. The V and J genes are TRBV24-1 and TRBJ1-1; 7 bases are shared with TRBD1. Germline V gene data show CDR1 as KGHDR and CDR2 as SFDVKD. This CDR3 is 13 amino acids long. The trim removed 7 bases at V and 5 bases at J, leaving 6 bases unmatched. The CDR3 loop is CATSQGGGTEAFF. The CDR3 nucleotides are TGTGCCACCAGCCAGGGGGGAGGGACTGAAGCTTTCTTT.

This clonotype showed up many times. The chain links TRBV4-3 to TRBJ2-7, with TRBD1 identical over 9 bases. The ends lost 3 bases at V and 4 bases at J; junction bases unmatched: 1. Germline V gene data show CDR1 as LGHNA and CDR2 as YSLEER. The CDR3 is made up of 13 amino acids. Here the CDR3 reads CASSQTGGYEQYF. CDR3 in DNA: TGCGCCAGCAGCCAGACAGGGGGGTACGAGCAGTACTTC.

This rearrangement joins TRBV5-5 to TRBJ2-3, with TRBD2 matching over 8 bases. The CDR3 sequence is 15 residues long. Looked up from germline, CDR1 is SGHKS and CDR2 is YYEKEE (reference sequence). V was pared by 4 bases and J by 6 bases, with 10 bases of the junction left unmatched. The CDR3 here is CASSRRAGGSDTQYF. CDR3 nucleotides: TGTGCCAGCAGCCGTAGGGCGGGGGGATCGGATACGCAGTATTTT. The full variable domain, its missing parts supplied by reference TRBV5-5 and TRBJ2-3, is DAGVTQSPTHLIKTRGQQVTLRCSPISGHKSVSWYQQVLGQGPQFIFQYYEKEERGRGNFPDRFSARQFPNYSSELNVNALLLGDSALYLCASSRRAGGSDTQYFGPGTRLTVL.

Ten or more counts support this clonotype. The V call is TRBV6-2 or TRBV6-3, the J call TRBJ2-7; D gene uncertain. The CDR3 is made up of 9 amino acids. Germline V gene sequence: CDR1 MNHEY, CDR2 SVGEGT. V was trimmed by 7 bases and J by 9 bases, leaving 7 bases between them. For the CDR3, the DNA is TGTGCCAGCACGCCGACGCAGTACGTC. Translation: CASTPTQYV.

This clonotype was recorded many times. Here the CDR3 DNA reads TGTGCCAGCAGTTTCCGACAAACGGGCTACGAGCAGTACTTC. Translated, it gives CASSFRQTGYEQYF. This rearrangement joins TRBV27 to TRBJ2-7; D unresolved. The CDR3 sequence is 14 residues long. V was cut by 3 bases and J by 3 bases, with 12 bases left in between. Germline loops: CDR1 MNHEY, CDR2 SMNVEV (reference sequence).

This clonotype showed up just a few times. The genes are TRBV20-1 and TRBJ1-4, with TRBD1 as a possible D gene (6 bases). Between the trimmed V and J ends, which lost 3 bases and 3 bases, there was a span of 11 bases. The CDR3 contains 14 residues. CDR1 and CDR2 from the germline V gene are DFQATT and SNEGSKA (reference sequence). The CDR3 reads CSARRQASNEKLFF. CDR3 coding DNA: TGCAGTGCTAGGAGACAGGCCTCTAATGAAAAACTGTTTTTT.

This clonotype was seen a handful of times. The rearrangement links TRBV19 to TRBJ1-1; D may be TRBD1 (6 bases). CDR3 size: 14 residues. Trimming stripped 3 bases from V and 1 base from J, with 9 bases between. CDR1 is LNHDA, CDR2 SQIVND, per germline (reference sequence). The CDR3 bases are TGTGCCAGTAGTATTACGGGGGCGAACACTGAAGCTTTCTTT. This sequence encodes CASSITGANTEAFF.

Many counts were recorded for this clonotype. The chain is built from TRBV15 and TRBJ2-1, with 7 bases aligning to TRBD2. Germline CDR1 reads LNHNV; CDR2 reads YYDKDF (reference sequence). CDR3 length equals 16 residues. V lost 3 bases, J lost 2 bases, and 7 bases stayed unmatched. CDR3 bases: TGTGCCACCAGCAGGCCGGGGGGAACAGCCTACAATGAGCAGTTCTTC. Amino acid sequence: CATSRPGGTAYNEQFF.

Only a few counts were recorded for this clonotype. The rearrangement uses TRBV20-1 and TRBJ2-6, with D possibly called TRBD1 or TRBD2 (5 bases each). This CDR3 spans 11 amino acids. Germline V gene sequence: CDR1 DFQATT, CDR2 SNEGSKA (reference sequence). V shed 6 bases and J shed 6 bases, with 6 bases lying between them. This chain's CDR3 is CSAGVANVLTF. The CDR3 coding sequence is TGCAGTGCGGGGGTGGCCAACGTCCTGACTTTC.

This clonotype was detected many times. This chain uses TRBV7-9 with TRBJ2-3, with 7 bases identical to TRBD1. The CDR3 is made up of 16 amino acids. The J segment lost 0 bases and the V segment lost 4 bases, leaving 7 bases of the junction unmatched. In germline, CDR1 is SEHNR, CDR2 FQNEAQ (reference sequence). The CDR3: CASSSIPGQSTDTQYF. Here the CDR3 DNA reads TGTGCCAGCAGCTCCATCCCGGGACAGAGCACAGATACGCAGTATTTT.

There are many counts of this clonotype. CDR3 residues: CASSYGLAGDKTQYF. Written as DNA, the CDR3 is TGTGCCAGCAGCTATGGACTAGCGGGGGATAAGACCCAGTACTTC. The chain employs TRBV9 and TRBJ2-5; TRBD2 aligns across 13 bases. V shed 4 bases and J 6 bases; nucleotides not matched to a gene: 6. Germline values: CDR1 SGDLS, CDR2 YYNGEE. The CDR3 contains 15 residues. The whole variable domain, remainder taken from reference TRBV9 and TRBJ2-5, is DSGVTQTPKHLITATGQRVTLRCSPRSGDLSVYWYQQSLDQGLQFLIQYYNGEERAKGNILERFSAQQFPDLHSELNLSSLELGDSALYFCASSYGLAGDKTQYFGPGTRLLVL.

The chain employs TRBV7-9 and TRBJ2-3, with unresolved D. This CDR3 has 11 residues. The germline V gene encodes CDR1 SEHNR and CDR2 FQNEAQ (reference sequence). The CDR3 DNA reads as TGTGGCACCCAGGCCATAGATACGCAGTATTTT. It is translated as CGTQAIDTQYF.

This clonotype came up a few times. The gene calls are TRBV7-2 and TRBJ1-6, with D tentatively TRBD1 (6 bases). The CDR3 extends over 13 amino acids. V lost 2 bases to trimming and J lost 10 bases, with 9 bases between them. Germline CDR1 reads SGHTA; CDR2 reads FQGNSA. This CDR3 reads CASSLMGHSPLHF. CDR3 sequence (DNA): TGTGCCAGCAGCTTAATGGGACACTCACCCCTCCACTTT. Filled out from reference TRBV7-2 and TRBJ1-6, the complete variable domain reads GAGVSQSPSNKVTEKGKDVELRCDPISGHTALYWYRQSLGQGLEFLIYFQGNSAPDKSGLPSDRFSAERTGGSVSTLTIQRTQQEDSAVYLCASSLMGHSPLHFGNGTRLTVT.

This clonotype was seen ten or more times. The CDR3 spells CASSHGLATQETQYF. The CDR3 coding sequence is TGTGCCAGCAGTCACGGACTAGCTACACAAGAGACCCAGTACTTC. The V and J genes are TRBV12-3 or TRBV12-4 and TRBJ2-5; 8 positions match TRBD2. This CDR3 region has 15 residues. Losses at the gene ends were 5 bases for V and 2 bases for J; bases not matched to a gene: 7.

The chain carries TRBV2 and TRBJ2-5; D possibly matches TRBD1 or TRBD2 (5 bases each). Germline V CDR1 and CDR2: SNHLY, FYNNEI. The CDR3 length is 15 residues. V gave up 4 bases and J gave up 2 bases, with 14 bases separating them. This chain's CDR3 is CASSVHRDGQETQYF. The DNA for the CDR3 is TGTGCCAGCAGTGTACACCGGGACGGTCAAGAGACCCAGTACTTC. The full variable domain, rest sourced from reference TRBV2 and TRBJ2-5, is EPEVTQTPSHQVTQMGQEVILRCVPISNHLYFYWYRQILGQKVEFLVSFYNNEISEKSEIFDDQFSVERPDGSNFTLKIRSTKLEDSAMYFCASSVHRDGQETQYFGPGTRLLVL.

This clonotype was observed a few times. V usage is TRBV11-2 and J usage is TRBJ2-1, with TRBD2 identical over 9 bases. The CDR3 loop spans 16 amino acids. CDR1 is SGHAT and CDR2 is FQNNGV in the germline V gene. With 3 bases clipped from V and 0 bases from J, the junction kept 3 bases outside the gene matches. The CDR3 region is CASSFLAGVSYNEQFF. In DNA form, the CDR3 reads TGTGCCAGCAGCTTTTTAGCGGGGGTCTCCTACAATGAGCAGTTCTTC.

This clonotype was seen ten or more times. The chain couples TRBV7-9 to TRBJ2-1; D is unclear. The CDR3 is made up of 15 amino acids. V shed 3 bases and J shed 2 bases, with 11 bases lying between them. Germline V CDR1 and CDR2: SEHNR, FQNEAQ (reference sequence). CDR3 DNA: TGTGCCAGCAGCTTTGGTCAACCAACCTACAATGAGCAGTTCTTC. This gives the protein CASSFGQPTYNEQFF.

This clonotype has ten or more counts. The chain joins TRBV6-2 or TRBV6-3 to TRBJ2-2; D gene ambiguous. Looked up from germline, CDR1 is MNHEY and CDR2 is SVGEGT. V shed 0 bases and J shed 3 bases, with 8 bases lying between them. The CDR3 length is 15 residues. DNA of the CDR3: TGTGCCAGCAGTTACTCGAAAAGGGACACCGGGGAGCTGTTTTTT. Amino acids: CASSYSKRDTGELFF.

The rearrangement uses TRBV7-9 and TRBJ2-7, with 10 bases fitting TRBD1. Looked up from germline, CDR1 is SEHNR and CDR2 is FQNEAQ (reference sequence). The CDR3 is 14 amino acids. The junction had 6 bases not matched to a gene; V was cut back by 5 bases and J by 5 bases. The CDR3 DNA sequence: TGTGCCAGCAGCGAGGGACAGGGGACCGACGAGCAGTACGTC. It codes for CASSEGQGTDEQYV.

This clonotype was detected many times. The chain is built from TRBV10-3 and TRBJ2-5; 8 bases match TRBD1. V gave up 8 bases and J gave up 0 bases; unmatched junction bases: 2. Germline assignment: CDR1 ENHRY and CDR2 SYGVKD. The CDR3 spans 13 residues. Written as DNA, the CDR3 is TGTGCCATCGGGGGACAGGACCAAGAGACCCAGTACTTC. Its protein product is CAIGGQDQETQYF.

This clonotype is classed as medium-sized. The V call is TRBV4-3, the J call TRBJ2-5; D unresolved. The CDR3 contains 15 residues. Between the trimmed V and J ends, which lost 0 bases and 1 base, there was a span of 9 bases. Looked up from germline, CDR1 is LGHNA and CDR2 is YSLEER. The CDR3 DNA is TGCGCCAGCAGCCAAGATGTGGGCCTCCAAGAGACCCAGTACTTC. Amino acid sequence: CASSQDVGLQETQYF.

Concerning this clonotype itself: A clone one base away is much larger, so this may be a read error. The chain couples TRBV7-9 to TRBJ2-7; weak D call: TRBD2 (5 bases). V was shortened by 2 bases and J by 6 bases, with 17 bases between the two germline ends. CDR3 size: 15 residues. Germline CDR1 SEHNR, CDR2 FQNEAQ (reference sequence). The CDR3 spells CASSLLSGPNAEQYF. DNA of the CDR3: TGTGCCAGCAGCTTATTGAGCGGACCCAACGCCGAGCAGTACTTC.

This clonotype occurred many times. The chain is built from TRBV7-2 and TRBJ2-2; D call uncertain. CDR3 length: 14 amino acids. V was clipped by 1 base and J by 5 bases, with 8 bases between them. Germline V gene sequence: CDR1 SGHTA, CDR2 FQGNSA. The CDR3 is CASSLVVGTGELFF. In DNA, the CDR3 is TGTGCCAGCAGCTTAGTGGTGGGGACCGGGGAGCTGTTTTTT. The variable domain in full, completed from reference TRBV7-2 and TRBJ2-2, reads GAGVSQSPSNKVTEKGKDVELRCDPISGHTALYWYRQSLGQGLEFLIYFQGNSAPDKSGLPSDRFSAERTGGSVSTLTIQRTQQEDSAVYLCASSLVVGTGELFFGEGSRLTVL.

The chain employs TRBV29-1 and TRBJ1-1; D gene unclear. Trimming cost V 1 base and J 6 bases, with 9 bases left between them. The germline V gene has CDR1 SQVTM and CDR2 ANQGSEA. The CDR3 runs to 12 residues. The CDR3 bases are TGCAGCGTTGAAGCGTTGGGCTCTGAAGCTTTCTTT. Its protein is CSVEALGSEAFF.